Below, 5 T cell receptor beta chains from the same sample are listed, as sequenced in a study of T cell responses to AZD1222 COVID-19 vaccine. TCRdb's table, derived via immunoSEQ multiplex PCR, lists solely in-frame clones and lacks some. The table has some 100,000 clones, about 90% seen once. The sample was peripheral blood, taken on day 0 of MenACWY control vaccination. Receptors originate from an adult in good health.

The CDR3 sequence is CASGSAESGGITDTQYF. CDR3 sequence (DNA): TGTGCTAGTGGTTCAGCCGAATCCGGCGGGATCACAGATACGCAGTATTTT. The chain joins TRBV12-5 to TRBJ2-3; D is possibly TRBD2 (6 bases). There are 17 residues in the CDR3. V gave up 4 bases and J gave up 2 bases, with 19 bases separating them. Per the germline V gene, CDR1 is LGHNT and CDR2 is FRNRAP.

This rearrangement joins TRBV6-4 to TRBJ1-1, with D uncertain. The CDR3 is made up of 14 amino acids. Trimming cost V 5 bases and J 4 bases, with 14 bases left between them. The germline V gene encodes CDR1 MRHNA and CDR2 SNTAGT. CDR3 amino acids: CASSPEAGTTEAFF. In nucleotides, the CDR3 is TGTGCCAGCAGTCCAGAGGCCGGTACCACTGAAGCTTTCTTT.

The chain recombines TRBV5-5 with TRBJ2-7; TRBD2 might be the D (5 bases). V was shortened by 4 bases and J by 0 bases, with 20 bases between the two germline ends. The CDR3 loop spans 17 amino acids. Germline values: CDR1 SGHKS, CDR2 YYEKEE (reference sequence). Here the CDR3 reads CASSLRWNYGSSYEQYF. The CDR3, as DNA: TGTGCCAGCAGCCTTCGTTGGAATTATGGGAGCTCCTACGAGCAGTACTTC. Combining the CDR3 with reference TRBV5-5 and TRBJ2-7 gives the whole variable domain DAGVTQSPTHLIKTRGQQVTLRCSPISGHKSVSWYQQVLGQGPQFIFQYYEKEERGRGNFPDRFSARQFPNYSSELNVNALLLGDSALYLCASSLRWNYGSSYEQYFGPGTRLTVT.

V is TRBV2 and J is TRBJ1-5; a weak D match, TRBD1 (5 bases). The CDR3 is made up of 15 amino acids. Looked up from germline, CDR1 is SNHLY and CDR2 is FYNNEI. Trimming pared 5 bases from V and 0 bases from J, leaving 11 bases between. The chain's CDR3 is CASSMTENSNQPQHF. Written as DNA, the CDR3 is TGTGCCAGCAGTATGACAGAGAATAGCAATCAGCCCCAGCATTTT.

The V gene is TRBV2, the J gene TRBJ2-2; 7 bases match TRBD2. Trimming removed 7 bases from V and 6 bases from J; junction bases left unmatched: 14. Germline V gene lookup returns CDR1 SNHLY and CDR2 FYNNEI. There are 16 residues in the CDR3. DNA of the CDR3: TGTGCCAGCACCAAAAGGACTAGTAACTCGGCCGGGGAGCTGTTTTTT. Encoded protein: CASTKRTSNSAGELFF.